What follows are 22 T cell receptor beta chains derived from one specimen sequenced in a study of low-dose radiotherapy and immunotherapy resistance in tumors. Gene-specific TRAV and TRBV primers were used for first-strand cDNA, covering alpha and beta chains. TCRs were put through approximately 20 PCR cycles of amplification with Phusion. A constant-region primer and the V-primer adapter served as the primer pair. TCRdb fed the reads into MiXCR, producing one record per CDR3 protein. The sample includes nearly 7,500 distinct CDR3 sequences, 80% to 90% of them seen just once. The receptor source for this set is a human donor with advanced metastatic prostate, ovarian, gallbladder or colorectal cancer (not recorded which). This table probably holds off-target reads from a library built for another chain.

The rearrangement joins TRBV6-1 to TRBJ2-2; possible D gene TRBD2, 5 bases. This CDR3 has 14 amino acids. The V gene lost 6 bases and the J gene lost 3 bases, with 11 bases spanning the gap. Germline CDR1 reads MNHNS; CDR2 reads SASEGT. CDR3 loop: CASSPVGDTGELFF. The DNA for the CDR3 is TGTGCCAGCAGCCCCGTCGGGGACACCGGGGAGCTGTTTTTT.

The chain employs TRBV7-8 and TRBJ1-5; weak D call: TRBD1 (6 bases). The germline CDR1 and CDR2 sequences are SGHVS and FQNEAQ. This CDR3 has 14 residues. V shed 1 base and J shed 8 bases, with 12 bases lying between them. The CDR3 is CASSLVQGGEPQHF. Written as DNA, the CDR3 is TGTGCCAGCAGCTTAGTACAGGGAGGGGAGCCCCAGCATTTT.

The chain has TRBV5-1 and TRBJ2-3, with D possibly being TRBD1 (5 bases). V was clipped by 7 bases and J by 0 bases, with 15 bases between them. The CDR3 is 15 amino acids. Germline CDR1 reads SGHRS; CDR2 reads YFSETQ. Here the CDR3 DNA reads TGCGCCAGCCGACCTGGGGCGGCAAGCACAGATACGCAGTATTTT. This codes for CASRPGAASTDTQYF. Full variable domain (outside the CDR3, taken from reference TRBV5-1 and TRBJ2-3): KAGVTQTPRYLIKTRGQQVTLSCSPISGHRSVSWYQQTPGQGLQFLFEYFSETQRNKGNFPGRFSGRQFSNSRSEMNVSTLELGDSALYLCASRPGAASTDTQYFGPGTRLTVL.

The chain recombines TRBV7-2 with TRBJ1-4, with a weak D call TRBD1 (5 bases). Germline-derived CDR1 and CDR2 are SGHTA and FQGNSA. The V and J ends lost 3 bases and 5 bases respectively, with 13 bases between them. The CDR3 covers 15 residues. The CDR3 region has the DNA TGTGCCAGCAGCTTTATGAGGGGAGGCAATGAAAAACTGTTTTTT. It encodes CASSFMRGGNEKLFF. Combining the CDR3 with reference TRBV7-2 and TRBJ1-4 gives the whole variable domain GAGVSQSPSNKVTEKGKDVELRCDPISGHTALYWYRQSLGQGLEFLIYFQGNSAPDKSGLPSDRFSAERTGGSVSTLTIQRTQQEDSAVYLCASSFMRGGNEKLFFGSGTQLSVL.

In DNA, the CDR3 is TGTGCCAGCAGCCAAGATGGCGCAGATACGCAGTATTTT. This sequence encodes CASSQDGADTQYF. The gene calls are TRBV14 and TRBJ2-3; D uncertain. CDR3 length: 13 amino acids. V dropped 0 bases and J dropped 4 bases, with 5 bases sitting between them. Germline loops: CDR1 SGHDN, CDR2 FVKESK.

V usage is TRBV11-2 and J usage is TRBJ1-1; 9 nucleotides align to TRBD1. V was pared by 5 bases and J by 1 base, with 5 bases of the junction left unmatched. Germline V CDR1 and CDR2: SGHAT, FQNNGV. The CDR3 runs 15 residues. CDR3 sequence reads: CASSRLQGANTEAFF. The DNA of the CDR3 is TGTGCCAGCAGCCGACTACAGGGGGCGAACACTGAAGCTTTCTTT.

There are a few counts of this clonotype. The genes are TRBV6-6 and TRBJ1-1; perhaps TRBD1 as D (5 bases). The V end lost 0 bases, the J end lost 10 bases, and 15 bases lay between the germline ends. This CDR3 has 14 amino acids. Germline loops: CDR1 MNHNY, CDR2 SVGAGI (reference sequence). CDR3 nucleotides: TGTGCCAGCAGTTACTCGAATGACCGGAGGGGAGCTTTCTTT. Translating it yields CASSYSNDRRGAFF.

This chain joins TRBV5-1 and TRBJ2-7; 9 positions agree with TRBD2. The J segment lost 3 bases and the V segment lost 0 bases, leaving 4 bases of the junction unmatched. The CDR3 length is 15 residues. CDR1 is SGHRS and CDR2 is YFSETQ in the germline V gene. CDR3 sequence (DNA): TGCGCCAGCAGCTTGGGTGCGGGGGGGAACTACGAGCAGTACTTC. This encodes CASSLGAGGNYEQYF.

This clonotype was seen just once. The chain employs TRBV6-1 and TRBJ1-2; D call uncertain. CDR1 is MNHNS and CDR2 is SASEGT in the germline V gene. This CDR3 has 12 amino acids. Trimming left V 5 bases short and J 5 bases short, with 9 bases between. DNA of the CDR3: TGTGCCAGCAGTCGGGGAGGGTATGGCTACACCTTC. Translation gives CASSRGGYGYTF.

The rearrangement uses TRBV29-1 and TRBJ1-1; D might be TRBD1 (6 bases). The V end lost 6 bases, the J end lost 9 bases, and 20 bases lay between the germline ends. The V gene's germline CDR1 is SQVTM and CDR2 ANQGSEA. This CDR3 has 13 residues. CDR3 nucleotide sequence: TGCAGCGTCCTCCGGGACACAAGGGAAAAAGCTTTCTTT. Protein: CSVLRDTREKAFF.

The CDR3 nucleotides are TGTGCCATCAGTCCCAGCAACACTGAAGCTTTCTTT. Translation: CAISPSNTEAFF. This chain connects TRBV10-3 to TRBJ1-1; D not certain. This CDR3 is 12 amino acids long. Trimming took off 5 bases at V and 2 bases at J, with 6 bases between the two ends. Germline assignment: CDR1 ENHRY and CDR2 SYGVKD.

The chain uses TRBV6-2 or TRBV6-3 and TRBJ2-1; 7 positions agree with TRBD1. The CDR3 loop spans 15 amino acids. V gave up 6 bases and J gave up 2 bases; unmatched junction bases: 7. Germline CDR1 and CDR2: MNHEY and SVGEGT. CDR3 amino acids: CASRRGQGPYNEQFF. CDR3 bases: TGTGCCAGCAGGAGGGGGCAGGGTCCCTACAATGAGCAGTTCTTC.

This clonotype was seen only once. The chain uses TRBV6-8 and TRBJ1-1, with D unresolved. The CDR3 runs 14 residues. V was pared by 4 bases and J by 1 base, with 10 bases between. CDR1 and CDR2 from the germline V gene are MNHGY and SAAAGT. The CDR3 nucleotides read TGTGCCAGCAGTTTGGGCCCTGGGAACACTGAAGCTTTCTTT. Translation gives CASSLGPGNTEAFF.

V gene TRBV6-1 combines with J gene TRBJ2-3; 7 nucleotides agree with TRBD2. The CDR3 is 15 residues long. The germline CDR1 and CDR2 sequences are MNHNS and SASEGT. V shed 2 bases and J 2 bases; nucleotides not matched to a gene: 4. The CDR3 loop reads CASSENAGVTDTQYF. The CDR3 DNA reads TGTGCCAGCAGTGAAAATGCGGGGGTCACAGATACGCAGTATTTT.

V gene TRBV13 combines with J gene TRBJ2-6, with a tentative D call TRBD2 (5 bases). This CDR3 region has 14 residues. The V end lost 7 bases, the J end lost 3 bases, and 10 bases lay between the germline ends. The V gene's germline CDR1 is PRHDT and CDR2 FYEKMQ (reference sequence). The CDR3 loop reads CASTRGLGANVLTF. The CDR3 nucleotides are TGTGCCAGCACGCGAGGGCTTGGGGCCAACGTCCTGACTTTC.

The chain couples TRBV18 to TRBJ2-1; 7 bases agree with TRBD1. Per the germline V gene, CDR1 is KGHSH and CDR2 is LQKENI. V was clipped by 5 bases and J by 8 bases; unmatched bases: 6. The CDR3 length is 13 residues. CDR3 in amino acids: CASSSIQGYEQFF. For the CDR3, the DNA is TGTGCCAGCTCAAGTATACAGGGGTATGAGCAGTTCTTC.

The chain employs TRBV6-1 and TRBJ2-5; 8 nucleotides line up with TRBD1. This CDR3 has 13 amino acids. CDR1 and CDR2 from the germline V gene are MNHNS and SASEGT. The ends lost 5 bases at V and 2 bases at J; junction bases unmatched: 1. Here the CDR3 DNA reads TGTGCCAGCAGTTGGACAGGGCAAGAGACCCAGTACTTC. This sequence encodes CASSWTGQETQYF.

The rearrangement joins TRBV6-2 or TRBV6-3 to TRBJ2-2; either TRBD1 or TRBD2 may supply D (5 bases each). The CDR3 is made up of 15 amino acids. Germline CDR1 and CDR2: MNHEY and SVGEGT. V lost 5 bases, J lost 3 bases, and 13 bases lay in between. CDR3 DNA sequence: TGTGCCAGCAGTCAGGATGGGACGGACACCGGGGAGCTGTTTTTT. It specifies CASSQDGTDTGELFF.

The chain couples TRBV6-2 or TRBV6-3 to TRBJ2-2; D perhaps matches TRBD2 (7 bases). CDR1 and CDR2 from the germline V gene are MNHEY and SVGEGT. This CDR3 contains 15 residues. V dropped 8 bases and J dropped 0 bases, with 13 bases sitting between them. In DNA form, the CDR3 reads TGTGCCAGCCGTAAGGGGGGGCCGAACACCGGGGAGCTGTTTTTT. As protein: CASRKGGPNTGELFF.

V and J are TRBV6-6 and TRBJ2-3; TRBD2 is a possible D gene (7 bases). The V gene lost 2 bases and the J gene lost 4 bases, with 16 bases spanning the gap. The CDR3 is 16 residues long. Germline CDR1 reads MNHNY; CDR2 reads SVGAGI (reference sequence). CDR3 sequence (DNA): TGTGCCAGCAGTTACGTGGGGGGGCATGCTTCAGATACGCAGTATTTT. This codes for CASSYVGGHASDTQYF.

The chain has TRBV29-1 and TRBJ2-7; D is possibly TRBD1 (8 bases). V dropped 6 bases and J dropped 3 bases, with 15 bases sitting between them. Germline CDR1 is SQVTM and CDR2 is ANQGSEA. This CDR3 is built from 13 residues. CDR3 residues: CSVAHRGGYEQYF. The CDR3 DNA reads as TGCAGCGTAGCCCACAGGGGGGGCTACGAGCAGTACTTC.

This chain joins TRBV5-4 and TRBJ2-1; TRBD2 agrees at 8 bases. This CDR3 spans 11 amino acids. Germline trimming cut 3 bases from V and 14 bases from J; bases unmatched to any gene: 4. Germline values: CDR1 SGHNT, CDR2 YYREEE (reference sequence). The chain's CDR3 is CASSSGLGEFF. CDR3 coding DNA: TGTGCCAGCAGCTCGGGACTAGGAGAGTTCTTC.